This T cell receptor beta chain is drawn from a study of vaccination and CD4 T cells after COVID-19. This clonotype was observed a handful of times. As yet, its antigen is unknown. Researchers used the Oncomine TCR Beta short-read assay to sequence DNA from cultured CD4+ T cells. TCRdb used MiXCR to reprocess the PCR reads, holding one entry per CDR3 protein. Among just over 4,000 distinct CDR3 sequences listed, approximately 40% were seen once. Treatment described: roughly 11-day PBMC culture with coronavirus spike peptide pools or control peptides (ViraFEST assay). ViraFEST grew antigen-specific T cells using peptide pools, then sequenced TCRs. PCR tests turned positive between March and December 2020, before US Alpha, Beta and Delta variants. Every well contained approximately 2.1 million PBMCs, which were grown with around 10 IU/ml IL-2 and 8.5 to 10 ug/ml peptide pools. CDR3 length: 17 residues. Germline-derived CDR1 and CDR2 are SGHTA and FQGNSA. V was shortened by 0 bases and J by 4 bases, with 18 bases between the two germline ends.

The chain links TRBV7-2 to TRBJ1-1, with D perhaps TRBD1 (6 bases). This clonotype was sampled from a human donor who had recovered from COVID-19. What was sequenced was CD4+ T cells from blood, cultured in vitro. The CDR3 DNA is TGTGCCAGCAGCTTAGCGTTGGGGGGCGCGTACTTCACTGAAGCTTTCTTT. This translates into CASSLALGGAYFTEAFF.